This T cell receptor beta chain was sequenced for a study of T cell changes during pregnancy in multiple sclerosis (dated by TCRdb to about 2019). In the study overall: The study looked at changes in the T cell repertoire across pregnancy in women with multiple sclerosis.

In regard to this clone: The antigen it binds to is not known. Within one base of it there is no much larger clone, and no base qualities were kept.

Library preparation used the immunoSEQ multiplex PCR assay. This is the immuneACCESS table as TCRdb keeps it, with only in-frame sequences that have V and J called. A part of the clones is gone; compared with another copy, unresolved V genes explain less than half, and the rest is unexplained. Across this sample there are more than 55,000 clones, with over 75% seen only once. The ten largest make up roughly 2.1% of the sample. V and J are truncated by 4 bases and 0 bases respectively, leaving an intervening sequence of 13 bases. The CDR3 runs 17 amino acids, cysteine and phenylalanine included. The retained sequence is limited to the CDR3, 51 bases, with the frame set at the first base. For CDR1 and CDR2, the germline V gene lists LGHNA and YNFKEQ.

The sequence was collected from a female donor in good health, enrolled as a control in a pregnancy study. The V and J genes are TRBV4-2 and TRBJ2-6; TRBD1 is a possible D gene, resting on 6 matching bases. The sample here was peripheral blood, taken in the first trimester of pregnancy. The CDR3: CASSPEGGSSGANVLTF. DNA sequence: TGTGCCAGCAGCCCCGAAGGGGGTAGCTCTGGGGCCAACGTCCTGACTTTC.